These T cell receptor beta chains were read from a single sample in a study of blood T cells in healthy people across ages. TCRdb ran MiXCR on the 5' RACE reads and lists one entry per CDR3 protein. The top ten hold over 2% of the sample, which has about 1.8 million distinct CDR3 sequences, roughly 50% seen once. The sequenced sample consisted of blood. These TCRs come from a middle-aged woman in good health. The CDR3 runs from the conserved cysteine through the conserved F or W. The order of the fields is clone size, J gene, V gene, D gene, CDR3 protein, CDR3 DNA. A D gene is named only where the DNA matches it firmly. The size field is filled for only some rows; it gives once, few, many or a size class.

clone size: -; J gene: TRBJ2-1; V gene: TRBV5-8; D gene: -; CDR3 protein: CASSPLAGWNEQFF; CDR3 DNA: TGTGCCAGCAGCCCCCTGGCAGGGTGGAATGAGCAGTTCTTC
clone size: -; J gene: TRBJ2-1; V gene: TRBV19; D gene: TRBD2; CDR3 protein: CATRAGGRTMKQFF; CDR3 DNA: TGTGCCACCCGAGCGGGGGGCCGTACAATGAAGCAGTTCTTC
clone size: few; J gene: TRBJ1-2; V gene: TRBV10-3; D gene: -; CDR3 protein: CAIRGPGEVYGYTF; CDR3 DNA: TGTGCCATCAGGGGTCCAGGGGAGGTATATGGCTACACCTTC
clone size: -; J gene: TRBJ2-1; V gene: TRBV7-2; D gene: TRBD2; CDR3 protein: CAGSLASTSGGINEQFF; CDR3 DNA: TGTGCCGGCAGCTTAGCGTCTACTAGCGGGGGCATAAATGAGCAGTTCTTC
clone size: -; J gene: TRBJ1-5; V gene: TRBV28; D gene: -; CDR3 protein: CAGARTGNQPQHF; CDR3 DNA: TGTGCCGGAGCCAGGACAGGCAATCAGCCCCAGCATTTT
clone size: -; J gene: TRBJ2-3; V gene: TRBV29-1; D gene: TRBD2; CDR3 protein: CSVVTSGRSTDTQYF; CDR3 DNA: TGCAGCGTGGTGACTAGCGGGCGTAGCACAGATACGCAGTATTTT
clone size: once; J gene: TRBJ2-5; V gene: TRBV7-2; D gene: -; CDR3 protein: CASSPPALGTQYF; CDR3 DNA: TGTGCCAGCAGCCCCCCGGCCCTCGGGACCCAGTACTTC
clone size: few; J gene: TRBJ2-1; V gene: TRBV7-9; D gene: TRBD1; CDR3 protein: CASSLDRTGPNEQFF; CDR3 DNA: TGTGCCAGCAGCTTAGATCGGACAGGCCCCAATGAGCAGTTCTTC
clone size: -; J gene: TRBJ2-5; V gene: TRBV24-1; D gene: -; CDR3 protein: CATSDPGEKGGQETQYF; CDR3 DNA: TGTGCCACCAGTGATCCTGGTGAGAAAGGGGGACAAGAGACCCAGTACTTC
clone size: few; J gene: TRBJ2-1; V gene: TRBV29-1; D gene: -; CDR3 protein: CSVDPEIGWNNEQFF; CDR3 DNA: TGCAGCGTTGACCCCGAAATTGGGTGGAACAATGAGCAGTTCTTC
clone size: -; J gene: TRBJ2-5; V gene: TRBV9; D gene: -; CDR3 protein: CASSVGGGSETQYF; CDR3 DNA: TGTGCCAGCAGCGTAGGCGGTGGGTCGGAGACCCAGTACTTC
clone size: -; J gene: TRBJ1-2; V gene: TRBV5-1; D gene: TRBD1; CDR3 protein: CASSLRQGFYGYTF; CDR3 DNA: TGCGCCAGCAGCTTAAGACAGGGCTTCTATGGCTACACCTTC
clone size: once; J gene: TRBJ2-1; V gene: TRBV27; D gene: TRBD2; CDR3 protein: CANSKSGAGGDNEQFF; CDR3 DNA: TGTGCCAACAGCAAAAGTGGGGCGGGGGGAGACAATGAGCAGTTCTTC
clone size: many; J gene: TRBJ2-5; V gene: TRBV7-2; D gene: TRBD2; CDR3 protein: CASNPRRGGFGTQYF; CDR3 DNA: TGTGCCAGCAACCCTCGGCGGGGGGGCTTCGGGACCCAGTACTTC
clone size: few; J gene: TRBJ2-4; V gene: TRBV11-1; D gene: -; CDR3 protein: CASSLDRNAAKNIQYF; CDR3 DNA: TGTGCCAGCAGCTTAGACAGGAACGCGGCCAAAAACATTCAGTACTTC
clone size: -; J gene: TRBJ2-7; V gene: TRBV20-1; D gene: -; CDR3 protein: CSASLTQSSYEQYF; CDR3 DNA: TGCAGTGCTAGTCTCACACAGAGCTCCTACGAGCAGTACTTC
clone size: once; J gene: TRBJ1-1; V gene: TRBV6-2/TRBV6-3; D gene: -; CDR3 protein: CASSRDSITEAFF; CDR3 DNA: TGTGCCAGCAGTCGTGACAGTATCACTGAAGCTTTCTTT
clone size: -; J gene: TRBJ2-5; V gene: TRBV7-2; D gene: -; CDR3 protein: CASSAMAYQETQYF; CDR3 DNA: TGTGCCAGCAGCGCAATGGCTTATCAAGAGACCCAGTACTTC
clone size: -; J gene: TRBJ2-3; V gene: TRBV11-1; D gene: TRBD2; CDR3 protein: CASGRGGAGDTQYF; CDR3 DNA: TGTGCCAGCGGCCGCGGGGGGGCGGGAGATACGCAGTATTTT
clone size: -; J gene: TRBJ1-6; V gene: TRBV7-2; D gene: TRBD1; CDR3 protein: CASSEYGTGRNSPLHF; CDR3 DNA: TGTGCCAGCAGTGAATATGGGACAGGGAGGAATTCACCCCTCCACTTT
clone size: -; J gene: TRBJ2-7; V gene: TRBV6-5; D gene: TRBD1; CDR3 protein: CASSGTVAEQYF; CDR3 DNA: TGTGCCAGCAGTGGGACAGTAGCTGAGCAGTACTTC
clone size: -; J gene: TRBJ1-5; V gene: TRBV6-2/TRBV6-3; D gene: TRBD1; CDR3 protein: CASSWDRGAVQPQHF; CDR3 DNA: TGTGCCAGCAGTTGGGACAGGGGTGCGGTTCAGCCCCAGCATTTT
clone size: -; J gene: TRBJ2-7; V gene: TRBV7-2; D gene: TRBD1; CDR3 protein: CASSLAGQRGSEQYF; CDR3 DNA: TGTGCCAGCAGCTTAGCGGGACAGCGAGGGTCCGAGCAGTACTTC
clone size: -; J gene: TRBJ2-5; V gene: TRBV20-1; D gene: -; CDR3 protein: CSARVQIQETQYF; CDR3 DNA: TGCAGTGCTAGAGTGCAGATTCAAGAGACCCAGTACTTC
clone size: -; J gene: TRBJ2-3; V gene: TRBV5-1; D gene: -; CDR3 protein: CASSLLGERDTQYF; CDR3 DNA: TGCGCCAGCAGCTTGCTAGGGGAAAGAGATACGCAGTATTTT
clone size: -; J gene: TRBJ1-4; V gene: TRBV27; D gene: -; CDR3 protein: CASSFDRLATNEKLFF; CDR3 DNA: TGTGCCAGCAGTTTCGACAGACTAGCAACTAATGAAAAACTGTTTTTT
clone size: few; J gene: TRBJ2-7; V gene: TRBV7-2; D gene: -; CDR3 protein: CASSLHTQYEQYF; CDR3 DNA: TGTGCCAGCAGCTTACATACACAGTACGAGCAGTACTTC
clone size: -; J gene: TRBJ1-2; V gene: TRBV5-1; D gene: TRBD1; CDR3 protein: CASSAVTGGMDGYTF; CDR3 DNA: TGCGCCAGCAGCGCCGTGACAGGGGGGATGGATGGCTACACCTTC
clone size: -; J gene: TRBJ2-3; V gene: TRBV20-1; D gene: TRBD2; CDR3 protein: CSAMSGGRPDTDTQYF; CDR3 DNA: TGCAGTGCTATGAGCGGGGGACGACCCGACACAGATACGCAGTATTTT
clone size: -; J gene: TRBJ2-1; V gene: TRBV7-3; D gene: TRBD1; CDR3 protein: CASSLTGGRAGEQFF; CDR3 DNA: TGTGCCAGCAGCTTGACAGGGGGCCGTGCCGGTGAGCAGTTCTTC
clone size: few; J gene: TRBJ2-5; V gene: TRBV29-1; D gene: -; CDR3 protein: CSVADSEETQYF; CDR3 DNA: TGCAGCGTCGCGGACAGCGAGGAGACCCAGTACTTC
clone size: -; J gene: TRBJ1-2; V gene: TRBV28; D gene: TRBD1; CDR3 protein: CASSQTLGQGGYTF; CDR3 DNA: TGTGCCAGCAGTCAAACACTGGGACAGGGGGGCTACACCTTC
clone size: -; J gene: TRBJ2-3; V gene: TRBV20-1; D gene: TRBD2; CDR3 protein: CSARGDRGGAGDTQYF; CDR3 DNA: TGCAGTGCTAGAGGGGATCGCGGGGGGGCAGGAGATACGCAGTATTTT
clone size: few; J gene: TRBJ2-7; V gene: TRBV7-2; D gene: TRBD2; CDR3 protein: CASSLKRGAYEQYF; CDR3 DNA: TGTGCCAGCAGCTTAAAGCGGGGAGCCTACGAGCAGTACTTC
clone size: once; J gene: TRBJ2-7; V gene: TRBV5-1; D gene: -; CDR3 protein: CVSSSDGSHEQYF; CDR3 DNA: TGCGTCAGCAGCTCGGACGGATCCCACGAGCAGTACTTC
clone size: -; J gene: TRBJ1-2; V gene: TRBV20-1; D gene: TRBD1; CDR3 protein: CSARETGLKGYTF; CDR3 DNA: TGCAGTGCTAGAGAGACAGGGCTGAAGGGCTACACCTTC
clone size: few; J gene: TRBJ2-1; V gene: TRBV9; D gene: -; CDR3 protein: CASSVVWGGGSEQFF; CDR3 DNA: TGTGCCAGCAGCGTAGTGTGGGGGGGCGGTAGTGAGCAGTTCTTC
clone size: few; J gene: TRBJ2-4; V gene: TRBV7-9; D gene: TRBD1; CDR3 protein: CASSRHKLDRDGVRNIQYF; CDR3 DNA: TGTGCCAGCAGCCGACACAAACTCGACAGGGATGGGGTTAGGAACATTCAGTACTTC
clone size: -; J gene: TRBJ2-3; V gene: TRBV6-1; D gene: -; CDR3 protein: CASTPVGTDPLREDTQYF; CDR3 DNA: TGTGCCAGCACACCCGTGGGAACAGACCCGCTACGAGAAGATACGCAGTATTTT
clone size: few; J gene: TRBJ2-1; V gene: TRBV10-3; D gene: TRBD2; CDR3 protein: CAIRKLAEYNEQFF; CDR3 DNA: TGTGCCATCAGGAAGCTAGCGGAGTACAATGAGCAGTTCTTC
clone size: -; J gene: TRBJ2-4; V gene: TRBV6-4; D gene: TRBD2; CDR3 protein: CASTQGLAGVGAKNIQYF; CDR3 DNA: TGTGCCAGCACCCAGGGACTAGCGGGGGTTGGAGCCAAAAACATTCAGTACTTC
clone size: -; J gene: TRBJ2-7; V gene: TRBV5-6; D gene: TRBD1; CDR3 protein: CASSIAGTGSYEQYF; CDR3 DNA: TGTGCCAGCAGCATCGCCGGGACAGGGAGCTACGAGCAGTACTTC
clone size: -; J gene: TRBJ2-1; V gene: TRBV20-1; D gene: -; CDR3 protein: CSARIRDFQETQFF; CDR3 DNA: TGCAGTGCCCGAATTCGGGACTTTCAAGAGACCCAGTTCTTC
clone size: -; J gene: TRBJ1-1; V gene: TRBV5-1; D gene: -; CDR3 protein: CASSVDALGPEAFF; CDR3 DNA: TGCGCCAGCAGCGTGGACGCCCTAGGCCCTGAAGCTTTCTTT
clone size: -; J gene: TRBJ1-6; V gene: TRBV27; D gene: -; CDR3 protein: CASSLFVQGGSPLHF; CDR3 DNA: TGTGCCAGCAGTTTATTCGTACAGGGAGGGTCACCCCTCCACTTT
clone size: -; J gene: TRBJ2-7; V gene: TRBV5-1; D gene: -; CDR3 protein: CASSLAKQAVYEQYF; CDR3 DNA: TGCGCCAGCAGCTTGGCCAAACAGGCGGTCTACGAGCAGTACTTC
clone size: -; J gene: TRBJ2-5; V gene: TRBV6-5; D gene: TRBD1; CDR3 protein: CASSDGQGSGTQYF; CDR3 DNA: TGTGCCAGCAGTGATGGACAGGGTTCCGGGACCCAGTACTTC
clone size: once; J gene: TRBJ2-2; V gene: TRBV5-6; D gene: -; CDR3 protein: CASSSGTANTGELFF; CDR3 DNA: TGTGCCAGCAGCTCGGGGACCGCGAACACCGGGGAGCTGTTTTTT
clone size: few; J gene: TRBJ2-6; V gene: TRBV28; D gene: -; CDR3 protein: CASTATGSGANVLTF; CDR3 DNA: TGTGCCAGCACCGCCACCGGGTCTGGGGCCAACGTCCTGACTTTC
clone size: -; J gene: TRBJ2-1; V gene: TRBV28; D gene: TRBD2; CDR3 protein: CASQSGRGAYNEQFF; CDR3 DNA: TGTGCCAGCCAATCCGGGCGGGGGGCCTACAATGAGCAGTTCTTC
clone size: -; J gene: TRBJ2-3; V gene: TRBV6-1; D gene: TRBD2; CDR3 protein: CASTGLEAQYF; CDR3 DNA: TGTGCCAGCACGGGACTAGAGGCGCAGTATTTT
clone size: few; J gene: TRBJ2-5; V gene: TRBV7-2; D gene: -; CDR3 protein: CASSFRAPGQETQYF; CDR3 DNA: TGTGCCAGCAGCTTCCGGGCTCCGGGGCAAGAGACCCAGTACTTC